The clone carrying this T cell receptor beta chain was counted a few times. Its antigen is not known. This sample was included in a study of T cells after yellow fever vaccination. Study-wide findings and caveats: Reappearance after the booster was seen for most primary-vaccination clones, at 95% to 97% CD4 and around 90% CD8.

The germline gives CDR1 KGHSH, CDR2 LQKENI. CDR3 size: 16 residues. V lost 2 bases and J lost 4, with 17 bases in between. Each CDR3 protein gets one entry after TCRdb re-called the 5' RACE reads with MiXCR. The sample holds around 250,000 distinct CDR3 sequences, 6.9% seen once. This chain uses TRBV18 with TRBJ2-5; a possible D gene is TRBD2 (6 bases). The sample here was CD4+ T cells sorted from PBMCs, taken 15 days after the yellow fever booster vaccination. The clonotype comes from a man between 25 and 39 years old who received the YFV17D yellow fever vaccine. The CDR3 DNA reads as TGTGCCAGCTCACCAACCCCGCATGGGGGAGGAGAGACCCAGTACTTC. Translation gives CASSPTPHGGGETQYF. Full variable domain (outside the CDR3, taken from reference TRBV18 and TRBJ2-5): NAGVMQNPRHLVRRRGQEARLRCSPMKGHSHVYWYRQLPEEGLKFMVYLQKENIIDESGMPKERFSAEFPKEGPSILRIQQVVRGDSAAYFCASSPTPHGGGETQYFGPGTRLLVL.